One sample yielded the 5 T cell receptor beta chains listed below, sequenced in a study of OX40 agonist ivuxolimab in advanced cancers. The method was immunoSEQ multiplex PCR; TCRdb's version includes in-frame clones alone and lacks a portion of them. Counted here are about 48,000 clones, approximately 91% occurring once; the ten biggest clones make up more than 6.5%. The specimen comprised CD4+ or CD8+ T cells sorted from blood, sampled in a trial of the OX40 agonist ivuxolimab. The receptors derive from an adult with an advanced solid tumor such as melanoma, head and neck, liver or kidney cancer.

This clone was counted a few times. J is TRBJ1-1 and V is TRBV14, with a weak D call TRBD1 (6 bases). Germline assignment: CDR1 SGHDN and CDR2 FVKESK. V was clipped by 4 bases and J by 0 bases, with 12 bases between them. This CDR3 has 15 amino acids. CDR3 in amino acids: CASSPRTDMNTEAFF. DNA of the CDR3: TGTGCCAGCAGCCCGAGGACAGATATGAACACTGAAGCTTTCTTT. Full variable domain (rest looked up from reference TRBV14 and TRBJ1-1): EAGVTQFPSHSVIEKGQTVTLRCDPISGHDNLYWYRRVMGKEIKFLLHFVKESKQDESGMPNNRFLAERTGGTYSTLKVQPAELEDSGVYFCASSPRTDMNTEAFFGQGTRLTVV.

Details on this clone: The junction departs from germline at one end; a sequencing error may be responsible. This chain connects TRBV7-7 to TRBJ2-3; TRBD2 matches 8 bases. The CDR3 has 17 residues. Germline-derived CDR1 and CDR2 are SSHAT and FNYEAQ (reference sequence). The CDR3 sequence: CASSLASVAGRPDTQYF. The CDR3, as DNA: TGTGCTAGCAGCTTAGCCTCCGTAGCGGGGCGACCAGATACGCAGTATTTT.

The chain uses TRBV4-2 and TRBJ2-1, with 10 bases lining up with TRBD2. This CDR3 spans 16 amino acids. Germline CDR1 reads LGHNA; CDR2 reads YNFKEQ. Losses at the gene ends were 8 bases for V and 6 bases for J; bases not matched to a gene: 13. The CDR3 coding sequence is TGTGCCAGCCGACAATTTCTAGCGGGGGTTTTCAATGAGCAGTTCTTC. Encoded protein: CASRQFLAGVFNEQFF.

CDR3 bases: TGCGCCAGCAGCGCCCGGGACAGCCTGAACACTGAAGCTTTCTTT. Translation gives CASSARDSLNTEAFF. V and J are TRBV5-1 and TRBJ1-1; 7 bases line up with TRBD1. V gave up 4 bases and J gave up 0 bases; unmatched junction bases: 6. Germline CDR1 SGHRS, CDR2 YFSETQ. The CDR3 totals 15 residues.

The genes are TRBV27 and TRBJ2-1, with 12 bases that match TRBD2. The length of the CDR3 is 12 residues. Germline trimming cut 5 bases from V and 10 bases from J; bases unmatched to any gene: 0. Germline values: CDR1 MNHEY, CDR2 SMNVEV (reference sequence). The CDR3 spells CASSGTSGEQFF. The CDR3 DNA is TGTGCCAGCAGTGGGACTAGCGGGGAGCAGTTCTTC.